Listed below are T cell receptor beta chains from one sample, sequenced in a study of cytotoxic CD8 clonotypes in ibrutinib-treated CLL. The repertoire was sequenced with immunoSEQ multiplex PCR; TCRdb's copy has only in-frame clones and lacks some. Counted here are approximately 120,000 clones, around four fifths occurring once; the ten biggest clones make up about 3.3%. Specimen: PBMCs, collected after 24 months of ibrutinib treatment. The receptors come from a human donor with chronic lymphocytic leukemia. Both conserved end residues are part of each CDR3. D genes are given only for firm matches. Clone size is not always given. Where it is, it says once, few, many or a class for expanded clones.

cdr3_nt cdr3_aa v_call clone_size d_call j_call
TGTGCCATCAGTGAGTTTGGGGATGAGCAGTTCTTC CAISEFGDEQFF TRBV10-3 once - TRBJ2-1
TGTGCCAGCTCACCTCCGACAGGGGTGAACACTGAAGCTTTCTTT CASSPPTGVNTEAFF TRBV18 - TRBD1 TRBJ1-1
TGTGCCAGCAGCTTGCGAGGGGGCGCGGCTGAAGCTTTCTTT CASSLRGGAAEAFF TRBV5-4 - TRBD1 TRBJ1-1
TGTGCCAGCAGTTTCGGGACAGGGGGCCTGAACACTGAAGCTTTCTTT CASSFGTGGLNTEAFF TRBV6-5 - TRBD1 TRBJ1-1
TGTGCCAGCAGTTACGCAGGACAGCGAGCACATTCACCCCTCCACTTT CASSYAGQRAHSPLHF TRBV6-6 - - TRBJ1-6
TGTGCCAGCAGACGTCTGACAGGGGACAATGAAAAACTGTTTTTT CASRRLTGDNEKLFF TRBV6-5 - TRBD1 TRBJ1-4
TGTGCCATCAGTGAGTCGGCGGGATCCGAGCAGTACTTC CAISESAGSEQYF TRBV10-3 few - TRBJ2-7
TGTGCCAGCAATCGACAGGGATCCTCCGAGCAGTACTTC CASNRQGSSEQYF TRBV6-6 - TRBD1 TRBJ2-7
TGCAGTGCTAGTTCACCCGGGGAGCTGTTTTTT CSASSPGELFF TRBV20-1 - - TRBJ2-2
TGTGCCAGCAGCCGCCCATCTCGGGAGCAGTACTTC CASSRPSREQYF TRBV7-2 - - TRBJ2-7
TGTGCCAGCTCTCCCTCCTCGGCGATAGACGAGCAGTACTTC CASSPSSAIDEQYF TRBV18 - - TRBJ2-7
TGTGCCAGCCCTGGGGCGGGGCCAAGCTCCTACGAGCAGTACTTC CASPGAGPSSYEQYF TRBV2 - - TRBJ2-7
TGCGCCAGCAGCTTGGGAACGGGCGGGGTGGCCACAGATACGCAGTATTTT CASSLGTGGVATDTQYF TRBV5-1 - - TRBJ2-3
TGTGCTTCGGGGTACAATGAGCAGTTCTTC CASGYNEQFF TRBV19 - - TRBJ2-1
TGTGCCAGCAGCTCCTCCCTCACTAGCACTGAGCAGTTCTTC CASSSSLTSTEQFF TRBV7-3 - - TRBJ2-1
TGTGCCAGCAGTCACCAGGGGTATAACTATGGCTACACCTTC CASSHQGYNYGYTF TRBV6-1 - - TRBJ1-2
TGTGCCAGCAGCTTGGTTGGGACGGACCCCTACGAGCAGTACTTC CASSLVGTDPYEQYF TRBV5-4 - - TRBJ2-7
TGTGCCAGAGAGACAAACCTCCCGTCGTTCGGCACAGATACGCAGTATTTT CARETNLPSFGTDTQYF TRBV19 once - TRBJ2-3
TGCAGCGTTGTCGTGAACACTGAAGCTTTCTTT CSVVVNTEAFF TRBV29-1 - - TRBJ1-1
TGCGCCAGCAGCTTGGCCTTTAGTTTAGGAGGCTACACCTTC CASSLAFSLGGYTF TRBV5-1 - - TRBJ1-2
TGTGCCAGCAGAACCCGACAGTTAACTGAAGCTTTCTTT CASRTRQLTEAFF TRBV7-2 - - TRBJ1-1
TGTGCCAGCAGCTCTGAGGGGGCAGGGATGAACACTGAAGCTTTCTTT CASSSEGAGMNTEAFF TRBV9 - TRBD1 TRBJ1-1
TGCAGCGTTGAAGGGGAATCCTACGAGCAGTACTTC CSVEGESYEQYF TRBV29-1 - - TRBJ2-7
TGTGCCAGCTCACCGGGACTAACTTTAGGGGAGCTGTTTTTT CASSPGLTLGELFF TRBV18 - TRBD2 TRBJ2-2
TGTGCCAGCTCACCCGAGTCGGGACAGCCCCAGCATTTT CASSPESGQPQHF TRBV18 few - TRBJ1-5
TGTGCCAGCAGCTTAGCCGGCCAGGTATTAGAGACCCAGTACTTC CASSLAGQVLETQYF TRBV11-2 - - TRBJ2-5
TGTGCCAGCAGCTTAACGTCCGGAAACACCATATATTTT CASSLTSGNTIYF TRBV13 - - TRBJ1-3
TGTGCCAGCGGCCGGGACATTCGCTCCTACGAGCAGTACTTC CASGRDIRSYEQYF TRBV27 - - TRBJ2-7
TGCGCCAGCAGCCAAGGAAGAACTAGTATTCGATTCAGGCAGTTCTTC CASSQGRTSIRFRQFF TRBV4-3 - - TRBJ2-1
TGTGCCAGCAAAACGGGGCTCGGAACCTACGAGCAGTACTTC CASKTGLGTYEQYF TRBV2 - - TRBJ2-7
TGTGCCAGCAGTTACCCTTACTCTGGGGGCCATAATTCACCCCTCCACTTT CASSYPYSGGHNSPLHF TRBV6-7 - - TRBJ1-6
TGTGCCAGTAGTATGCCCAGGGAGGGGACTAAAGTTGGCTACACCTTC CASSMPREGTKVGYTF TRBV19 - - TRBJ1-2
TGTGCCAGCACGAGGGACTCAGGCGAGCAGTACTTC CASTRDSGEQYF TRBV7-2 - - TRBJ2-7
TGCGCCAGCAGCTCGGACAGAGCGGAGTGGGATACGCAGTATTTT CASSSDRAEWDTQYF TRBV5-1 - - TRBJ2-3
TGTGCCAGCAGGCAAGCAGGGAGCTATGGCTACACCTTC CASRQAGSYGYTF TRBV27 - - TRBJ1-2
TGTGCCAGCAGCTTAGGGCAGGGGGCGATTCCAGATACGCAGTATTTT CASSLGQGAIPDTQYF TRBV7-9 - TRBD1 TRBJ2-3
TGTGCCAGCAGCTCTTTGGGGGAGAGGTCCTACAATGAGCAGTTCTTC CASSSLGERSYNEQFF TRBV7-9 - - TRBJ2-1
TGTGCCAGCAGCGGGCGCGGGTCCCAAACCCTCAGGAACACTGAAGCTTTCTTT CASSGRGSQTLRNTEAFF TRBV12-1 - - TRBJ1-1
TGTGCCAGCAGTTTACTTCAGGGGCGAAACACCGGGGAGCTGTTTTTT CASSLLQGRNTGELFF TRBV28 - - TRBJ2-2
TGCGCCAGCAGTGAGTCCAAAGGGGCTGGGACCGGGGAGCTGTTTTTT CASSESKGAGTGELFF TRBV10-1 - - TRBJ2-2
TGTGCCAGCAGTTCCTGGGACAGGGCTACAAATGAGCAGTTCTTC CASSSWDRATNEQFF TRBV27 - TRBD1 TRBJ2-1
TGCGCCAGCAGCGCGGGAGCGACCGGGGAGCTGTTTTTT CASSAGATGELFF TRBV5-1 - TRBD2 TRBJ2-2
TGTGCCAGCTCAGACGGGACAGGGGTAAGCTCCTACAATGAGCAGTTCTTC CASSDGTGVSSYNEQFF TRBV18 - TRBD1 TRBJ2-1
TGTGCCAGCAGCTTGGAAGGGGGCGGTCGAAATGAAAAACTGTTTTTT CASSLEGGGRNEKLFF TRBV5-4 - TRBD1 TRBJ1-4
TGTGCCAGCACTACCGGGGTAGCGGGGGGCGACGAGCAGTACTTC CASTTGVAGGDEQYF TRBV6-6 - TRBD2 TRBJ2-7
TGTGCCAGCAGCTTGGGACCGCCCAACTACGAGCAGTACTTC CASSLGPPNYEQYF TRBV7-8 once - TRBJ2-7
TGTGCCAGCAGCCTCGGGGGCCAAGAGACCCAGTACTTC CASSLGGQETQYF TRBV11-2 few - TRBJ2-5
TGTGCCAGCAGCTTAGCGTCAGGGACGTTTAATCAGCCCCAGCATTTT CASSLASGTFNQPQHF TRBV7-2 - - TRBJ1-5
TGTGCCAGCAGTTACACTAGACCCACAGATACGCAGTATTTT CASSYTRPTDTQYF TRBV6-5 - - TRBJ2-3
TGTGCCATCAGGGGGACAGCGGAGACCCAGTACTTC CAIRGTAETQYF TRBV10-3 - TRBD1 TRBJ2-5
TGTGCCAGCAGCCGAGACAAGAGCTATGGCTACACCTTC CASSRDKSYGYTF TRBV6-5 - - TRBJ1-2
TGCGCCAGCAGCTTGTTATTAGCGGGCAATGAGCAGTTCTTC CASSLLLAGNEQFF TRBV5-1 once TRBD2 TRBJ2-1
TGTGCCAGCAGCTTACAGGGAGGTGGTTCACCCCTCCACTTT CASSLQGGGSPLHF TRBV5-4 - - TRBJ1-6
TGTGCCAGCAGCTTGTTATCAGGTGCGGTCGGGGAGCTGTTTTTT CASSLLSGAVGELFF TRBV5-8 - - TRBJ2-2
TGTGCCAGCAGCCGGGGGGGCACTGAAGCTTTCTTT CASSRGGTEAFF TRBV6-5 - - TRBJ1-1
TGTGCCAGCAGCTTGAAGGGTGTGGGAGGGAACACAGATACGCAGTATTTT CASSLKGVGGNTDTQYF TRBV5-4 - TRBD2 TRBJ2-3
TGTGCCACCAGCCAGGGGCGGACATCGAACACTGAAGCTTTCTTT CATSQGRTSNTEAFF TRBV15 - - TRBJ1-1
TGTGCCAGCAGTGGTTTCGACGGGGAAGCTGGGGAGACCCAGTACTTC CASSGFDGEAGETQYF TRBV28 - - TRBJ2-5
TGCGCCAGCAGCTCGGGACTCCGGAACACCGGGGAGCTGTTTTTT CASSSGLRNTGELFF TRBV5-1 - - TRBJ2-2